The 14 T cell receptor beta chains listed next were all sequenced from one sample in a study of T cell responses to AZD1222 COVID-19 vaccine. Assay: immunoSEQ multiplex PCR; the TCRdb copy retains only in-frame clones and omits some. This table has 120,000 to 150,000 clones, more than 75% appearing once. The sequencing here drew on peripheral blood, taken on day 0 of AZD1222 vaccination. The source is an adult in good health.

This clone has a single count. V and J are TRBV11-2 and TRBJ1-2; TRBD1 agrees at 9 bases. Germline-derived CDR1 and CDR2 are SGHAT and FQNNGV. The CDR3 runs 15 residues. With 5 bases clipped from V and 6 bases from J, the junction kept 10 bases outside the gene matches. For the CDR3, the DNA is TGTGCCAGCAGCCGCCGTGGACGGGACAGGGATGGCTACACCTTC. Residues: CASSRRGRDRDGYTF.

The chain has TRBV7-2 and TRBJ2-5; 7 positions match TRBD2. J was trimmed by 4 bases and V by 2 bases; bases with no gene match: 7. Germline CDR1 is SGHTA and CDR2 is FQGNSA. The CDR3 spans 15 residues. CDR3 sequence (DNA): TGTGCCAGCAGCTTATCGTGGGGGGGTGGAGAGACCCAGTACTTC. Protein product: CASSLSWGGGETQYF.

The CDR3 coding sequence is TGTGCCAGCAGTTTACAAGCAGGGGGCCCAGATACGCAGTATTTT. It translates to CASSLQAGGPDTQYF. V and J are TRBV6-2 or TRBV6-3 and TRBJ2-3; 8 nucleotides match TRBD1. The germline CDR1 and CDR2 sequences are MNHEY and SVGEGT. The CDR3 extends over 15 amino acids. V shed 4 bases, J shed 4 bases, and the junction held 7 bases outside the gene matches.

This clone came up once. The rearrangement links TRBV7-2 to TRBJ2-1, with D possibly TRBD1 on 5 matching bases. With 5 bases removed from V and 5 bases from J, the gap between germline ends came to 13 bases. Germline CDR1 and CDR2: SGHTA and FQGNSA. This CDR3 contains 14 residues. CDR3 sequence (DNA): TGTGCCAGCAGCCGGCAGGGAACAAACAATGAGCAGTTCTTC. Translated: CASSRQGTNNEQFF.

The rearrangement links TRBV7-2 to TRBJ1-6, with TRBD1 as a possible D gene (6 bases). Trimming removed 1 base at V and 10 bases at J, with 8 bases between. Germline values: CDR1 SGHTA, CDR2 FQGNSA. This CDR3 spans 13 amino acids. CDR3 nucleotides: TGTGCCAGCAGCTTAGACAGGGACTCACCCCTCCACTTT. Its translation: CASSLDRDSPLHF.

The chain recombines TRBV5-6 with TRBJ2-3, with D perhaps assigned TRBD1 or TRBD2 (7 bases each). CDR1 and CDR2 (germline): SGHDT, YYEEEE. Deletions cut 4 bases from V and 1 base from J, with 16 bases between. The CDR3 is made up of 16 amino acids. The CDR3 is CASSPLRGGGTDTQYF. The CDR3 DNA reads TGTGCCAGCAGCCCTCTCAGGGGGGGAGGCACAGATACGCAGTATTTT.

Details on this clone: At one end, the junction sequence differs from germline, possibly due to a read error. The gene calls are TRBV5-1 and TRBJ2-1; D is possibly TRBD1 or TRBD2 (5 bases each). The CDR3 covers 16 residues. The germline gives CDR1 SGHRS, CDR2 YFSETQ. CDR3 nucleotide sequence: TGCGCCAGCAGTTTCGGGACCTCTGGGCCTTACACTGAGCAGTTCTTC. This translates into CASSFGTSGPYTEQFF.

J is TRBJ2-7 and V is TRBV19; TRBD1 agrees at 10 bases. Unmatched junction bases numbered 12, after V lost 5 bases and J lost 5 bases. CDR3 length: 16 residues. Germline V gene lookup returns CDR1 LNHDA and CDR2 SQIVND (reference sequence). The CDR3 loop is CASSPNGRTGGNEQYF. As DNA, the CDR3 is TGTGCCAGTAGTCCCAACGGGAGGACAGGGGGGAACGAGCAGTACTTC.

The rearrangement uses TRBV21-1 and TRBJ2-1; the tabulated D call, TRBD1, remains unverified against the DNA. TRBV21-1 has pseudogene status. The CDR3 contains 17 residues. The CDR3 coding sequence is TGTGCCAGCAGCATCCAACAACAGGGGGCGATTAGCGATGAGCAGTTCTTC. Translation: CASSIQQQGAISDEQFF.

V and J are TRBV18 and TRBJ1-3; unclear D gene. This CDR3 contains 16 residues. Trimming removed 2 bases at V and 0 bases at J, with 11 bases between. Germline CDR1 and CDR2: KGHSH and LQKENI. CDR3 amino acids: CASSPALVYSGNTIYF. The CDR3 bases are TGTGCCAGCTCACCAGCACTCGTCTACTCTGGAAACACCATATATTTT.

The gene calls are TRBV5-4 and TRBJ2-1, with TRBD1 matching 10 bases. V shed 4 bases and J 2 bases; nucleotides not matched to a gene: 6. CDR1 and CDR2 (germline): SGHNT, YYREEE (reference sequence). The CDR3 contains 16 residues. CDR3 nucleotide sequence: TGTGCCAGCAGCCGGATAGGGACAGGGGCCTACAATGAGCAGTTCTTC. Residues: CASSRIGTGAYNEQFF.

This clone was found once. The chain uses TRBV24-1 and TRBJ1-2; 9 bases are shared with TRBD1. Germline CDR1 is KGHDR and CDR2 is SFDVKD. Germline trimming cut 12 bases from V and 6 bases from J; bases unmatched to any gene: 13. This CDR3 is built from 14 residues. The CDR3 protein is CAASHRGLEDGYTF. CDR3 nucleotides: TGTGCCGCGAGCCACAGGGGGCTCGAGGATGGCTACACCTTC.

CDR3 DNA sequence: TGTGCCAGCAGTTCCCATAGCGGGGCCTCCTACGAGCAGTACTTC. This encodes CASSSHSGASYEQYF. The rearrangement uses TRBV28 and TRBJ2-7, with TRBD2 identical over 8 bases. The CDR3 sequence is 15 residues long. J was trimmed by 0 bases and V by 4 bases; bases with no gene match: 5. Looked up from germline, CDR1 is MDHEN and CDR2 is SYDVKM.

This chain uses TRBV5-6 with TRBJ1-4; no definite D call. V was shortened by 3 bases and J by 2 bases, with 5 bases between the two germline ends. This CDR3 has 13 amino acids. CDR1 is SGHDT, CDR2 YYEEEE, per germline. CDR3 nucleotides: TGTGCCAGCAGCTGGAGTACTAATGAAAAACTGTTTTTT. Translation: CASSWSTNEKLFF. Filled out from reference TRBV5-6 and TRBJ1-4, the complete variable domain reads DAGVTQSPTHLIKTRGQQVTLRCSPKSGHDTVSWYQQALGQGPQFIFQYYEEEERQRGNFPDRFSGHQFPNYSSELNVNALLLGDSALYLCASSWSTNEKLFFGSGTQLSVL.